The TCR beta chain under discussion was sequenced for a study of blood T cells in healthy people across ages. Points from the study as a whole: A strong correlation was found between TCR beta diversity and the percentage of naive T cells.

With a J-beta primer mix and a sample-barcoded 5' primer, a second PCR ran roughly 6 to 12 cycles. One entry per CDR3 protein results from TCRdb running MiXCR on the 5' RACE reads. Of hundreds of thousands of distinct CDR3 sequences in the sample, roughly 56% were seen once. After removal of 6 bases from V and 1 base from J, the junction contained 7 bases not matched to a gene. Germline CDR1 and CDR2: DFQATT and SNEGSKA (reference sequence). The CDR3 totals 15 residues. With regard to this clonotype: Its antigen is unidentified.

The chain couples TRBV20-1 to TRBJ2-2, with 8 nucleotides matching TRBD2. Sequenced input: blood. The clonotype comes from a man aged 35 to 55 in good health. CDR3 residues: CSATGAGGNTGELFF. The DNA for the CDR3 is TGCAGTGCCACGGGCGCGGGAGGGAACACCGGGGAGCTGTTTTTT.